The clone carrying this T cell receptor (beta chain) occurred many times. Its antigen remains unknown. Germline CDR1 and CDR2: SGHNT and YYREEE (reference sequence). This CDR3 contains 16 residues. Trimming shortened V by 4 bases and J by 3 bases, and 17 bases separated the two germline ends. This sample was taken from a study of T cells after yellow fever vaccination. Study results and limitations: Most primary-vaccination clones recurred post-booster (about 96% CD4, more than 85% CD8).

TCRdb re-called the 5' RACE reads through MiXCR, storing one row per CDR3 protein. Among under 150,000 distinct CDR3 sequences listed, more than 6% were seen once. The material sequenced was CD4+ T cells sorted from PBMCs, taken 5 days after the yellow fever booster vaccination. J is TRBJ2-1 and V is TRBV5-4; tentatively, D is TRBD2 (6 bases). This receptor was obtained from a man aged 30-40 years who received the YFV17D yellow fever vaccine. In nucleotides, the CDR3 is TGTGCCAGCAGCCGCCTAGTTAGCGGAGACTACAATGAGCAGTTCTTC. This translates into CASSRLVSGDYNEQFF.